The source of this T cell receptor beta chain is a study of regulatory and conventional T cells in RAG deficiency. Notes on the study in general: In Omenn syndrome, Treg and Tconv repertoires overlapped >85%. Treg unique TCR beta sequences were about 100-fold fewer in Omenn syndrome and CID/AS patients than controls.

The ends lost 5 bases at V and 8 bases at J; junction bases unmatched: 7. The CDR3 is 13 residues long. The germline V gene encodes CDR1 MNHNY and CDR2 SVGAGI (reference sequence). Notes on this clone: Its antigen is unidentified.

Profiled with immunoSEQ multiplex PCR; TCRdb holds only in-frame clones, not every one. The sample consists of about 34,000 clones, around 76% of them appearing once. Conventional CD4+ T cells were sorted from blood as CD25-low CD127-high cells. This same sample was also taken into another study, of regulatory T cells. That work contributes: The PCR used 52 TRBV and 13 TRBJ primers. Regulatory T cells showed the strongest V-J pair restriction and V/J gene skewing among patient repertoires.

Material for sequencing was CD4+ effector T cells sorted from blood. This TCR derives from a human donor in good health. The chain has TRBV6-6 and TRBJ1-2; 8 nucleotides agree with TRBD1. The DNA for the CDR3 is TGTGCCAGCAGTAAGGACAGGGTGAAGGGCTACACCTTC. It codes for CASSKDRVKGYTF.